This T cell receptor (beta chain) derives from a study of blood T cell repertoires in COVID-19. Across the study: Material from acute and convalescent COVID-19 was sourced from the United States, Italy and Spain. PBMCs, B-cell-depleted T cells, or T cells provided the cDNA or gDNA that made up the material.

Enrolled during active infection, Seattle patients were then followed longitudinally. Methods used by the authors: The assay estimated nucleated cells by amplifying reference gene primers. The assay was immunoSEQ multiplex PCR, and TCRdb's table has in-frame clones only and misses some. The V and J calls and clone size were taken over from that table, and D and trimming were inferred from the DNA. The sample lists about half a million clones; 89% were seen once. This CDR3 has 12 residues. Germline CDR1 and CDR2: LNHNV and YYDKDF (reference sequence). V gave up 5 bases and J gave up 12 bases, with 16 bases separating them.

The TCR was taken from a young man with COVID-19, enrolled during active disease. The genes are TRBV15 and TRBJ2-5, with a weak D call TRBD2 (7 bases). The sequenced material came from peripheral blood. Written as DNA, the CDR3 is TGTGCCACCAGCTACGGGGGGACAAGAGAGTACTTC. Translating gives CATSYGGTREYF.